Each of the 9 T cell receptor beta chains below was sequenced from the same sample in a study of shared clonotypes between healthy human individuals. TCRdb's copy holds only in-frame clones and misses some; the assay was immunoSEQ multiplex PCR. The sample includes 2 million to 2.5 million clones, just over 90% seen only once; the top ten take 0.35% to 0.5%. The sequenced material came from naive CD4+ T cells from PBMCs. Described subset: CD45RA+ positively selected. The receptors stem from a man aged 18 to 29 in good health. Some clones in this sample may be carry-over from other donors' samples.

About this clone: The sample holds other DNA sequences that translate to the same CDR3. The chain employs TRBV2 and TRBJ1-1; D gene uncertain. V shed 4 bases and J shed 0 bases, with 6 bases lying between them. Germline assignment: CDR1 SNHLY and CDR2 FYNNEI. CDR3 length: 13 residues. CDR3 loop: CASSVGLNTEAFF. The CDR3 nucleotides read TGTGCCAGCAGTGTGGGGTTGAACACTGAAGCTTTCTTT.

CDR3 bases: TGTGCCAGCAGTCCGACGGGTTCCCTCGAGCAGTACTTC. Amino acid sequence: CASSPTGSLEQYF. V usage is TRBV27 and J usage is TRBJ2-7; D is undetermined. CDR1 is MNHEY, CDR2 SMNVEV, per germline (reference sequence). CDR3 length: 13 residues. V lost 5 bases and J lost 6, with 14 bases in between.

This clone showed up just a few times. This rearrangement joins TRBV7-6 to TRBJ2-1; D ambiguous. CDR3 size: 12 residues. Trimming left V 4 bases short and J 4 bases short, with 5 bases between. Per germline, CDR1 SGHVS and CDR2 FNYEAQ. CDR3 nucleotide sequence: TGTGCCAGCAGCTCCCAGTACAATGAGCAGTTCTTC. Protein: CASSSQYNEQFF.

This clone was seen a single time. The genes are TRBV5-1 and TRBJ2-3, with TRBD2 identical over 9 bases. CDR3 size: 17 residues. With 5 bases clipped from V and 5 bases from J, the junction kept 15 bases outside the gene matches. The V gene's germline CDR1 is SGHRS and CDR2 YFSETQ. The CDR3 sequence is CASSHYLLSGSLDTQYF. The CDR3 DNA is TGCGCCAGCAGTCACTACCTACTTAGCGGGAGTTTAGATACGCAGTATTTT.

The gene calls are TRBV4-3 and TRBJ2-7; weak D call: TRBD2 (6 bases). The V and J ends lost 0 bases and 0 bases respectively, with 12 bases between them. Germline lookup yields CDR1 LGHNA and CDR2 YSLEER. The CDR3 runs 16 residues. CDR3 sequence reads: CASSQETGLSSYEQYF. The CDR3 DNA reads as TGCGCCAGCAGCCAAGAAACCGGACTAAGCTCCTACGAGCAGTACTTC.

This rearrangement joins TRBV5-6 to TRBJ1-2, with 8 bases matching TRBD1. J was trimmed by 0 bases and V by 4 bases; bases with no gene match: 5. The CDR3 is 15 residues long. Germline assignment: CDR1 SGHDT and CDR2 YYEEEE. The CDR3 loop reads CASSAGTGANYGYTF. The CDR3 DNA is TGTGCCAGCAGCGCGGGGACAGGTGCTAACTATGGCTACACCTTC.

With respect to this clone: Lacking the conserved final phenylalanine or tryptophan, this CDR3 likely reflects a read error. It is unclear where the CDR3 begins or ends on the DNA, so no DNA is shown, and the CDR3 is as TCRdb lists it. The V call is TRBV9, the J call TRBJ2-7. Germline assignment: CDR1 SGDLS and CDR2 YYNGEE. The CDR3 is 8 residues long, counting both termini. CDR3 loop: CASSVERG.

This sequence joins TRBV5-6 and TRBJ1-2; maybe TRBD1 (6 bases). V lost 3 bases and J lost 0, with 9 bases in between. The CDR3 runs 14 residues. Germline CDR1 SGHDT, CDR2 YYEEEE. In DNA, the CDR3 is TGTGCCAGCAGCTCGGGACAAGCTAACTATGGCTACACCTTC. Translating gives CASSSGQANYGYTF.

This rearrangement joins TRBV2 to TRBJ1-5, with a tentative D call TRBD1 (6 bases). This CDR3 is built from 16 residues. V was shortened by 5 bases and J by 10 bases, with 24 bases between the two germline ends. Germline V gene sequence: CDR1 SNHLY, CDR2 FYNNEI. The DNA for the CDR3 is TGTGCCAGCAGTAAGGACAGTTCAATCTTCTCTTTCCCCCAGCATTTT. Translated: CASSKDSSIFSFPQHF.